Below, 18 T cell receptor beta chains from the same sample are listed, as sequenced in a study of human T cells and chemical hapten exposure. Sample time point: patch test 2, 6 weeks after DPC sensitization. This sample's treatment: therapeutic diphenylcyclopropenone sensitization with weekly scalp DPC. From the RACE reads, TCRdb called clonotypes with MiXCR, one entry per CDR3 protein. This table has 65,000 to 100,000 distinct CDR3 sequences, 6% to 8.5% appearing once. Sequenced material: whole blood, taken in connection with sensitization to the hapten diphenylcyclopropenone (DPC). The receptor source for this set is a woman aged 25 to 45 with alopecia areata. Some clones in this sample may be carry-over from other donors' samples.

This clonotype came up many times. The CDR3 sequence is CVLDRAGTEAFF. The CDR3 DNA reads as TGTGTTCTGGACAGGGCCGGCACTGAAGCTTTCTTT. The V call is TRBV7-9, the J call TRBJ1-1; 8 bases are a match to TRBD1. The CDR3 is made up of 12 amino acids. CDR1 is SEHNR, CDR2 FQNEAQ, per germline (reference sequence).

A word on this clonotype: One end of the junction does not line up with germline, which may come from a read error. The V gene is TRBV19, the J gene TRBJ2-3; D perhaps matches TRBD1 (5 bases). Germline CDR1 reads LNHDA; CDR2 reads SQIVND (reference sequence). The CDR3 sequence is 14 residues long. The CDR3 sequence is CASNQGVSTNTQYF. The CDR3 DNA reads TGTGCCAGTAACCAGGGCGTCAGCACAAATACGCAGTATTTT.

This clonotype was detected only a few times. The J gene is TRBJ1-6, the V gene TRBV11-2; no clear D. Per germline, CDR1 SGHAT and CDR2 FQNNGV. CDR3 length: 18 residues. The V end lost 5 bases, the J end lost 5 bases, and 22 bases lay between the germline ends. The CDR3 region has the DNA TGTGCCAGCAGCCTAGGGTATCGGGTAGCTCTCAATAATTCACCCCTCCACTTT. Protein: CASSLGYRVALNNSPLHF.

This clonotype occurred a few times. This chain links TRBV7-8 with TRBJ1-1; D is unclear. This CDR3 contains 13 residues. V lost 0 bases and J lost 3, with 5 bases in between. CDR1 is SGHVS, CDR2 FQNEAQ, per germline. The CDR3 loop is CASSLAMYTEAFF. CDR3 nucleotides: TGTGCCAGCAGCTTAGCGATGTACACTGAAGCTTTCTTT.

This chain uses TRBV29-1 with TRBJ2-7; a weak D match, TRBD1 (7 bases). Germline V CDR1 and CDR2: SQVTM, ANQGSEA. V was pared by 7 bases and J by 3 bases, with 16 bases between. This CDR3 has 13 amino acids. CDR3 residues: CSGGAGGSYEQYF. The DNA of the CDR3 is TGCAGCGGGGGGGCAGGGGGGAGCTACGAGCAGTACTTC.

This clonotype has at least ten counts. The chain uses TRBV24-1 and TRBJ2-3; D is uncertain. Between the trimmed V and J ends, which lost 8 bases and 2 bases, there was a span of 7 bases. The V gene's germline CDR1 is KGHDR and CDR2 SFDVKD. This CDR3 has 12 amino acids. The CDR3 sequence: CATKGDTDTQYF. CDR3 in DNA: TGTGCCACCAAGGGCGACACAGATACGCAGTATTTT.

In this sample, this clonotype turned up many times. The CDR3 loop is CSARVGQSLSYNEQFF. CDR3 sequence (DNA): TGCAGTGCTAGAGTAGGACAGTCCCTCTCCTACAATGAGCAGTTCTTC. The chain recombines TRBV20-1 with TRBJ2-1; a possible D gene is TRBD1 (6 bases). Germline loops: CDR1 DFQATT, CDR2 SNEGSKA (reference sequence). Trimming cost V 1 base and J 0 bases, with 13 bases left between them. This CDR3 region has 16 residues.

This clonotype was detected a few times. Written as DNA, the CDR3 is TGTGCCAGCAGTTACGTACGCGGAGGACAGGGCGGCTACACCTTC. As protein: CASSYVRGGQGGYTF. The chain has TRBV6-5 and TRBJ1-2; 8 bases are a match to TRBD1. Germline lookup yields CDR1 MNHEY and CDR2 SVGAGI. With V trimmed by 2 bases and J by 8 bases, 10 bases remained unmatched. The CDR3 length is 15 residues.

This clonotype came up a few times. CDR3 amino acids: CASSPEGTGELFF. The CDR3, as DNA: TGTGCCAGCTCACCAGAGGGCACCGGGGAGCTGTTTTTT. The chain employs TRBV18 and TRBJ2-2; a possible D gene is TRBD2 (5 bases). V was pared by 2 bases and J by 4 bases, with 5 bases between. CDR3 length equals 13 residues. Per the germline V gene, CDR1 is KGHSH and CDR2 is LQKENI.

J is TRBJ2-3 and V is TRBV6-6, with 10 bases matching TRBD2. The CDR3 has 14 amino acids. Germline V gives CDR1 MNHNY, CDR2 SVGAGI (reference sequence). The V gene end was trimmed by 6 bases and the J gene end by 5 bases; junction bases not matched to a gene: 5. The CDR3, as DNA: TGTGCCAGCAGCACAGCGGGGGGGAGAGATACGCAGTATTTT. Translation gives CASSTAGGRDTQYF.

The table lists this clonotype with many counts. J is TRBJ1-6 and V is TRBV6-4; D perhaps matches TRBD1 (6 bases). Per the germline V gene, CDR1 is MRHNA and CDR2 is SNTAGT. Deletions cut 4 bases from V and 8 bases from J, with 12 bases between. This CDR3 is 14 amino acids long. CDR3 loop: CASSAAGQHSPLHF. CDR3 sequence (DNA): TGTGCCAGCAGTGCCGCCGGACAGCATTCACCCCTCCACTTT.

This clonotype was seen a few times. This chain uses TRBV29-1 with TRBJ1-1; D uncertain. V lost 4 bases and J 1 base, leaving 10 bases between the germline ends. The CDR3 covers 13 residues. Germline loops: CDR1 SQVTM, CDR2 ANQGSEA. The CDR3, as DNA: TGCAGCGTTGGCGGCAGCGGGAACACTGAAGCTTTCTTT. Translated, it gives CSVGGSGNTEAFF.

This clonotype was recorded at least ten times. In DNA form, the CDR3 reads TGTGCCAGCAGCCAAGAGTACTCCCGTGGCACAGATACGCAGTATTTT. The encoded protein is CASSQEYSRGTDTQYF. The chain is built from TRBV4-2 and TRBJ2-3, with D unresolved. Germline values: CDR1 LGHNA, CDR2 YNFKEQ. The CDR3 spans 16 residues. V was shortened by 0 bases and J by 1 base, with 11 bases between the two germline ends.

This clonotype came up many times. This chain connects TRBV5-4 to TRBJ2-4; D might be TRBD1 (6 bases). V shed 2 bases and J shed 2 bases, with 11 bases lying between them. The CDR3 is 15 residues long. Germline V gene lookup returns CDR1 SGHNT and CDR2 YYREEE (reference sequence). This CDR3 is CASSFWGRSKNIQYF. In DNA, the CDR3 is TGTGCCAGCAGCTTTTGGGGGCGATCCAAAAACATTCAGTACTTC.

Concerning this clonotype: A read error may explain this, as a much larger clone is one base away. The chain links TRBV30 to TRBJ2-7; 8 bases agree with TRBD2. Germline CDR1 and CDR2: GTSNPN and SVGIG (reference sequence). This CDR3 comprises 16 residues. Germline trimming cut 3 bases from V and 4 bases from J; bases unmatched to any gene: 14. In nucleotides, the CDR3 is TGTGCCTGGAGAGTGCATCGCGGGGGGCATAATTACGAGCAGTACTTC. It translates to CAWRVHRGGHNYEQYF.

Points on this clonotype: This could be a read error, since a much larger clone is one nucleotide away. The chain uses TRBV29-1 and TRBJ2-2; TRBD2 agrees at 9 bases. In germline, CDR1 is SQVTM, CDR2 ANQGSEA. The CDR3 length is 16 residues. V lost 6 bases to trimming and J lost 8 bases; unmatched junction nucleotides: 16. CDR3 DNA: TGCAGCGTCGCCTCCGGGACTAGCAGGGTTGGTGGGGAGCTGTTTTTT. It is translated as CSVASGTSRVGGELFF.

This clonotype was found a few times. V and J are TRBV5-4 and TRBJ1-1, with D perhaps matching TRBD1 (5 bases). Germline values: CDR1 SGHNT, CDR2 YYREEE (reference sequence). Between the trimmed V and J ends, which lost 0 bases and 1 base, there was a span of 10 bases. CDR3 length: 15 amino acids. The CDR3 reads CASSLDSRANTEAFF. CDR3 DNA sequence: TGTGCCAGCAGCTTGGATTCCAGGGCGAACACTGAAGCTTTCTTT.

Ten or more counts support this clonotype. This rearrangement joins TRBV10-3 to TRBJ2-3, with 7 bases identical to TRBD2. Germline loops: CDR1 ENHRY, CDR2 SYGVKD. The V and J ends lost 8 bases and 2 bases, in that order; junction bases with no gene match: 7. The CDR3 is 14 residues long. CDR3 nucleotide sequence: TGTGCCATCGGGGGTGGGACTACCACAGATACGCAGTATTTT. Translation: CAIGGGTTTDTQYF.